This T cell receptor (beta chain) was found in a study of a mutant IDH1 vaccine in newly diagnosed glioma. The sample's time point: baseline, week 1 (first vaccination visit). Treatment here: pre-vaccination baseline after standard-of-care therapy. V was shortened by 7 bases and J by 0 bases, with 19 bases between the two germline ends. The CDR3 length is 17 residues. Germline values: CDR1 SNHLY, CDR2 FYNNEI. Profiled with immunoSEQ multiplex PCR; TCRdb holds only in-frame clones, not every one. There are some 61,000 clones in the sample; around 85% occur only once, and roughly 2.6% lies in the top ten.

The source of this sequence is a man aged 25 to 40 with glioma. The gene calls are TRBV2 and TRBJ1-5; D gene uncertain. Specimen: PBMCs, collected from a glioma patient treated with radiotherapy, temozolomide or both. The CDR3 sequence: CASTPNEWSDSNQPQHF. CDR3 in DNA: TGTGCCAGCACACCGAACGAGTGGTCAGATAGCAATCAGCCCCAGCATTTT.